Presented here are 20 T cell receptor beta chains from one specimen sequenced in a study of cytomegalovirus exposure and HLA in healthy donors. Sequencing used immunoSEQ multiplex PCR; TCRdb keeps in-frame clones, though not all of them. The sample includes 50,000 to 65,000 clones, around 95% of them seen just once. Sequenced material: PBMCs. All receptors derive from a young woman in good health and CMV-seropositive.

V is TRBV27 and J is TRBJ2-4; tentative D call: TRBD1 (5 bases). The germline gives CDR1 MNHEY, CDR2 SMNVEV (reference sequence). V shed 2 bases and J shed 5 bases, with 7 bases lying between them. The CDR3 is 13 amino acids. The CDR3 DNA reads as TGTGCCAGCAGTTTAGGCAGGGAAAACATTCAGTACTTC. It yields the protein CASSLGRENIQYF.

The CDR3 sequence is CASSHNRGYLTDTQYF. Here the CDR3 DNA reads TGTGCCAGCAGCCATAATAGGGGTTACCTCACAGATACGCAGTATTTT. The genes are TRBV14 and TRBJ2-3; tentative D call: TRBD1 (5 bases). V gave up 3 bases and J gave up 2 bases, with 15 bases separating them. CDR3 length equals 16 residues. Germline CDR1 SGHDN, CDR2 FVKESK.

This chain uses TRBV7-2 with TRBJ2-1, with 13 bases lining up with TRBD2. V gave up 1 base and J gave up 5 bases; unmatched junction bases: 11. The CDR3 loop spans 19 amino acids. CDR1 SGHTA and CDR2 FQGNSA come from the germline V gene. DNA for the CDR3: TGTGCCAGCAGCTTAGTGGGACTAGCGGGAATTAGGCGGGACAATGAGCAGTTCTTC. Its protein product is CASSLVGLAGIRRDNEQFF.

This chain links TRBV28 with TRBJ2-7, with D uncertain. Germline V gene sequence: CDR1 MDHEN, CDR2 SYDVKM. Trimming shortened V by 4 bases and J by 2 bases, and 6 bases separated the two germline ends. This CDR3 contains 12 residues. In nucleotides, the CDR3 is TGTGCCAGCAGTTCTCGCGCCTACGAGCAGTACTTC. It encodes CASSSRAYEQYF.

CDR3 in amino acids: CASIHFPGYGTGAYNEQFF. As DNA, the CDR3 is TGTGCCAGCATCCACTTCCCGGGGTACGGGACAGGGGCCTACAATGAGCAGTTCTTC. This sequence joins TRBV5-4 and TRBJ2-1, with 10 bases identical to TRBD1. From germline, CDR1 is SGHNT and CDR2 YYREEE (reference sequence). V lost 6 bases and J lost 2; bases outside the gene matches: 17. This CDR3 comprises 19 residues.

The rearrangement joins TRBV5-1 to TRBJ1-1; D unresolved. This CDR3 is 14 amino acids long. CDR1 and CDR2 from the germline V gene are SGHRS and YFSETQ. With 0 bases removed from V and 0 bases from J, the gap between germline ends came to 6 bases. CDR3 sequence reads: CASSLERVNTEAFF. Written as DNA, the CDR3 is TGCGCCAGCAGCTTGGAACGGGTGAACACTGAAGCTTTCTTT.

The chain employs TRBV27 and TRBJ1-1; D is perhaps TRBD1 (5 bases). Germline V gives CDR1 MNHEY, CDR2 SMNVEV (reference sequence). Deletions cut 6 bases from V and 4 bases from J, with 12 bases between. The CDR3 spans 13 residues. The CDR3 region has the DNA TGTGCCAGCAGATTTAGGGGAAGCACTGAAGCTTTCTTT. Protein sequence: CASRFRGSTEAFF.

V and J are TRBV28 and TRBJ2-5, with D perhaps TRBD2 (6 bases). This CDR3 comprises 17 residues. Trimming took 5 bases from V and 1 from J, leaving 20 bases between them. The germline gives CDR1 MDHEN, CDR2 SYDVKM. CDR3 residues: CASSPSYSGGFQETQYF. The DNA for the CDR3 is TGTGCCAGCAGTCCATCTTACTCCGGGGGTTTCCAAGAGACCCAGTACTTC.

This sequence joins TRBV5-4 and TRBJ2-7, with 7 bases aligning to TRBD1. With V trimmed by 3 bases and J by 0 bases, 6 bases remained unmatched. This CDR3 is 15 amino acids long. CDR1 and CDR2 (germline): SGHNT, YYREEE (reference sequence). CDR3 region: CASSSPGQRSYEQYF. The CDR3 nucleotides are TGTGCCAGCAGCTCACCGGGACAGCGCTCCTACGAGCAGTACTTC.

The chain couples TRBV30 to TRBJ2-1; D is possibly TRBD1 (5 bases). Per the germline V gene, CDR1 is GTSNPN and CDR2 is SVGIG (reference sequence). V was trimmed by 4 bases and J by 4 bases, leaving 11 bases between them. The CDR3 sequence is 13 residues long. This CDR3 reads CAWKVPGYNEQFF. CDR3 nucleotide sequence: TGTGCCTGGAAGGTTCCAGGGTACAATGAGCAGTTCTTC.

V and J are TRBV4-2 and TRBJ1-2, with a weak D call TRBD1 (5 bases). Trimming shortened V by 1 base and J by 3 bases, and 15 bases separated the two germline ends. Germline values: CDR1 LGHNA, CDR2 YNFKEQ. The CDR3 contains 16 residues. The CDR3: CASSQGSATAYYGYTF. DNA for the CDR3: TGTGCCAGCAGCCAAGGTTCCGCGACAGCATACTATGGCTACACCTTC.

The chain carries TRBV6-5 and TRBJ2-3; 8 bases agree with TRBD2. Germline CDR1 and CDR2: MNHEY and SVGAGI. The V segment lost 4 bases and the J segment 0 bases; nucleotides outside the gene matches: 6. The CDR3 contains 16 residues. The CDR3 DNA is TGTGCCAGCAGTTCGACCAGCGGGGGAAGCACAGATACGCAGTATTTT. Translation gives CASSSTSGGSTDTQYF.

The J gene is TRBJ1-3, the V gene TRBV18, with no clear D. The CDR3 length is 12 residues. Per germline, CDR1 KGHSH and CDR2 LQKENI. V lost 3 bases and J lost 11, with 11 bases in between. The CDR3 protein is CASSPEIGAIYF. In DNA form, the CDR3 reads TGTGCCAGCTCACCCGAAATAGGAGCCATATATTTT.

The chain is built from TRBV28 and TRBJ1-1; D remains ambiguous. Between the trimmed V and J ends, which lost 1 base and 13 bases, there was a span of 19 bases. The CDR3 sequence is 14 residues long. The germline CDR1 and CDR2 sequences are MDHEN and SYDVKM. CDR3 in amino acids: CASSLFRGTPLDFF. CDR3 coding DNA: TGTGCCAGCAGTTTATTTCGCGGAACCCCCCTGGATTTCTTT.

The chain carries TRBV5-1 and TRBJ1-2, with D possibly being TRBD1 (6 bases). The CDR3 is 16 amino acids. With 4 bases removed from V and 0 bases from J, the gap between germline ends came to 16 bases. Per germline, CDR1 SGHRS and CDR2 YFSETQ. CDR3 DNA: TGCGCCAGCAGCGGGAGGGACACGGCTTCTAACTATGGCTACACCTTC. It specifies CASSGRDTASNYGYTF.

The chain joins TRBV7-8 to TRBJ2-3, with TRBD2 as a possible D gene (6 bases). This CDR3 comprises 16 residues. In germline, CDR1 is SGHVS, CDR2 FQNEAQ. The V end was cut by 1 base, the J end by 0 bases, with 11 bases between. The CDR3 region has the DNA TGTGCCAGCAGCTTAGTCCTAGCGCCTAGCACAGATACGCAGTATTTT. Protein: CASSLVLAPSTDTQYF.

This sequence joins TRBV7-2 and TRBJ2-7; D may be TRBD1 (5 bases). V was shortened by 5 bases and J by 3 bases, with 20 bases between the two germline ends. CDR1 is SGHTA, CDR2 FQGNSA, per germline. The CDR3 loop spans 16 amino acids. The DNA for the CDR3 is TGTGCCAGCAGCCCTCTAGGGCGGACACCAAGCTACGAGCAGTACTTC. Amino acids: CASSPLGRTPSYEQYF.

This chain links TRBV5-6 with TRBJ2-5, with D hard to call. From germline, CDR1 is SGHDT and CDR2 YYEEEE. Trimming took off 2 bases at V and 1 base at J, with 15 bases between the two ends. This CDR3 has 16 residues. CDR3 in DNA: TGTGCCAGCAGCTTAGTATGGCATCTCTCCCAAGAGACCCAGTACTTC. Its protein is CASSLVWHLSQETQYF.

The V and J genes are TRBV5-1 and TRBJ2-7; the D gene is possibly TRBD2 (6 bases). The germline gives CDR1 SGHRS, CDR2 YFSETQ. The CDR3 sequence is 15 residues long. The V gene lost 0 bases and the J gene lost 4 bases, with 14 bases spanning the gap. The CDR3 sequence is CASSLDGNRGYEQYF. CDR3 nucleotide sequence: TGCGCCAGCAGCTTGGATGGCAATCGGGGGTACGAGCAGTACTTC.

This chain connects TRBV2 to TRBJ2-7, with 7 bases that match TRBD2. V shed 3 bases, J shed 2 bases, and the junction held 4 bases outside the gene matches. The CDR3 is 14 residues long. Germline V gene sequence: CDR1 SNHLY, CDR2 FYNNEI. The DNA for the CDR3 is TGTGCCAGCAGTGAGGGGGGGGGTCCCTACGAGCAGTACTTC. Its translation is CASSEGGGPYEQYF.